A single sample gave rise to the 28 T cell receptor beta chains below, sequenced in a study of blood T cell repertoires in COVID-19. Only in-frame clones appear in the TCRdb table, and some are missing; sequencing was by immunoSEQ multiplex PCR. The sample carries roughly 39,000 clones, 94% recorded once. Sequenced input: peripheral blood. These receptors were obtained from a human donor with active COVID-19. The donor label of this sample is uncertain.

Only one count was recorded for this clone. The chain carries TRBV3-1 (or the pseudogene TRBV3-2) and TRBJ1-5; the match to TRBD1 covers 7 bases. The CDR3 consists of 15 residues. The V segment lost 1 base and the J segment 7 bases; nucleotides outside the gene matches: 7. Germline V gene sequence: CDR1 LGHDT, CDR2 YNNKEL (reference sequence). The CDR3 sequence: CASSQGPQGNQPQHF. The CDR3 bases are TGTGCCAGCAGCCAAGGACCACAGGGGAACCAGCCCCAGCATTTT.

This chain's CDR3 is CASSLDRLAGAGELFF. The CDR3 DNA reads TGTGCCAGCAGCTTAGATCGTCTAGCGGGGGCCGGGGAGCTGTTTTTT. The V gene is TRBV11-3, the J gene TRBJ2-2, with TRBD2 matching over 10 bases. Germline CDR1 and CDR2: SGHNT and YENEEA. V lost 0 bases, J lost 6 bases, and 4 bases stayed unmatched. The CDR3 spans 16 residues.

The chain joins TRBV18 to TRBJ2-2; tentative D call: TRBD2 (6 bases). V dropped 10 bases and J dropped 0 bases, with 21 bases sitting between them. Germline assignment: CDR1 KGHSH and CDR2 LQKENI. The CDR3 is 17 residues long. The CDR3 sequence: CATTADRGRANTGELFF. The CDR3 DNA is TGTGCCACCACAGCCGACCGGGGGAGAGCGAACACCGGGGAGCTGTTTTTT.

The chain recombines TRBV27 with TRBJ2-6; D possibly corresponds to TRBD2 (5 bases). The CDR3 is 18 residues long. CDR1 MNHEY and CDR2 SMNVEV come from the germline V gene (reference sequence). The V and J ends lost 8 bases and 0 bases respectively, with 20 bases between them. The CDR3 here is CASSQRGPDRSGANVLTF. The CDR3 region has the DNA TGTGCCAGCTCCCAGCGAGGGCCCGACCGCTCTGGGGCCAACGTCCTGACTTTC.

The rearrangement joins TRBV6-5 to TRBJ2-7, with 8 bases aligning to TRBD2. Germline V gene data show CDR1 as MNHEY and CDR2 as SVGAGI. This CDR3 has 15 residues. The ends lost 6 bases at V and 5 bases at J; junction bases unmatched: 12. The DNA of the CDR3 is TGTGCCAGCAGGTCGTATGGCGGGGGGCTTGACGAGCAGTACTTC. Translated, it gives CASRSYGGGLDEQYF.

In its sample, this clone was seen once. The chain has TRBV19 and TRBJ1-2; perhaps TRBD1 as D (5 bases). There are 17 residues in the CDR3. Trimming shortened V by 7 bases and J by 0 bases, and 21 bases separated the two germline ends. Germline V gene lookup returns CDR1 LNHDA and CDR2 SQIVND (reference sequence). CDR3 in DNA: TGTGCCAGTACCAACCAGGGAAGACAGCGTTCTAACTATGGCTACACCTTC. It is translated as CASTNQGRQRSNYGYTF. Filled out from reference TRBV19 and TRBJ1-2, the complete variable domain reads DGGITQSPKYLFRKEGQNVTLSCEQNLNHDAMYWYRQDPGQGLRLIYYSQIVNDFQKGDIAEGYSVSREKKESFPLTVTSAQKNPTAFYLCASTNQGRQRSNYGYTFGSGTRLTVV.

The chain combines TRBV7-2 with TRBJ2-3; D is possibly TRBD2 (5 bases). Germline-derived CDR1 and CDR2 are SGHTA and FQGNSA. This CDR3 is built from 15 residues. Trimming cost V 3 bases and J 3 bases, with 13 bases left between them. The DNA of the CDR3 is TGTGCCAGCAGCTTGCGTGGGAGTCGTACAGATACGCAGTATTTT. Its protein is CASSLRGSRTDTQYF.

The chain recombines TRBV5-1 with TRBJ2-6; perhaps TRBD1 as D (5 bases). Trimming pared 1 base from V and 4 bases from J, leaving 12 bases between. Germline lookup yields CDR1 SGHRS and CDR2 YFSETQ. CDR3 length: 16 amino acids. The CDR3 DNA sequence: TGCGCCAGCAGCTTGCAGGGTACGAGGGGGGCCAACGTCCTGACTTTC. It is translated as CASSLQGTRGANVLTF.

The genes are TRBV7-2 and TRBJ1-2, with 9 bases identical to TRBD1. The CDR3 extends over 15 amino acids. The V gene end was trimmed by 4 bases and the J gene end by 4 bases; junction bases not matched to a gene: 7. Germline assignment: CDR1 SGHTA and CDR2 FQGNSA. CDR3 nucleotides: TGTGCCAGCAGCTCCCCGGGACAGGGAAGCTATGGCTACACCTTC. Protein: CASSSPGQGSYGYTF.

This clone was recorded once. The CDR3 DNA reads as TGTGCCACCAGTGATGGGCCGAACACTGAAGCTTTCTTT. This codes for CATSDGPNTEAFF. The rearrangement links TRBV24-1 to TRBJ1-1; D ambiguous. Per the germline V gene, CDR1 is KGHDR and CDR2 is SFDVKD. CDR3 length equals 13 residues. V was cut by 3 bases and J by 1 base, with 5 bases left in between.

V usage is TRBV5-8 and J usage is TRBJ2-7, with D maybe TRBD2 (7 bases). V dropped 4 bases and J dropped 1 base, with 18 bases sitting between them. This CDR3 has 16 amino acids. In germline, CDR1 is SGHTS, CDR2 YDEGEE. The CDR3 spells CASSRTGRGASYEQYF. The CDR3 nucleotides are TGTGCCAGCAGCCGAACCGGTCGGGGGGCGTCCTACGAGCAGTACTTC.

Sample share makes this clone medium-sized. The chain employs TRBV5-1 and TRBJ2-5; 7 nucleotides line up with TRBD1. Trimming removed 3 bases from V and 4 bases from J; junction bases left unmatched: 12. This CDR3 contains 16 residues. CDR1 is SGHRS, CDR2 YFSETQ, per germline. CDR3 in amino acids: CASSWETGLGPETQYF. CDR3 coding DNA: TGCGCCAGCAGCTGGGAGACAGGGTTAGGGCCAGAGACCCAGTACTTC.

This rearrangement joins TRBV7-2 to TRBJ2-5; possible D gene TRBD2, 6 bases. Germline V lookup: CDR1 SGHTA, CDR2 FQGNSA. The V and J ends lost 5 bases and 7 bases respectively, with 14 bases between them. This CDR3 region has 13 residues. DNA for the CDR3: TGTGCCAGCAGCCAACTAGCCCTAGGGACCCAGTACTTC. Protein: CASSQLALGTQYF.

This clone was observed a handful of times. Here the CDR3 DNA reads TGTGCCAGCAGTCTCAGGGGCGGCACTGAAGCTTTCTTT. Encoded protein: CASSLRGGTEAFF. The V gene is TRBV27, the J gene TRBJ1-1; D is possibly TRBD1 (6 bases). The CDR3 is made up of 13 amino acids. Germline-derived CDR1 and CDR2 are MNHEY and SMNVEV (reference sequence). V gave up 5 bases and J gave up 4 bases, with 11 bases separating them.

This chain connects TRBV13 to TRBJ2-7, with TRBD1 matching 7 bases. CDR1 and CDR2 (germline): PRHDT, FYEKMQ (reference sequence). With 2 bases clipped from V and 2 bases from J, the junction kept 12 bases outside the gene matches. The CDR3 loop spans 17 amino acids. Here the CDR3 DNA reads TGTGCCAGCAGCTTAAGGGTAAGACAGGGCCAGACCTACGAGCAGTACTTC. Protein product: CASSLRVRQGQTYEQYF.

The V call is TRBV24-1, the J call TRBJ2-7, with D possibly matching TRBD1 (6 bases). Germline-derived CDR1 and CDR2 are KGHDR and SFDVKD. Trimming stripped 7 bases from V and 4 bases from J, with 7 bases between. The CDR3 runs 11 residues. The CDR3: CATSRGYEQYF. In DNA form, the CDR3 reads TGTGCCACCAGCAGGGGTTACGAGCAGTACTTC.

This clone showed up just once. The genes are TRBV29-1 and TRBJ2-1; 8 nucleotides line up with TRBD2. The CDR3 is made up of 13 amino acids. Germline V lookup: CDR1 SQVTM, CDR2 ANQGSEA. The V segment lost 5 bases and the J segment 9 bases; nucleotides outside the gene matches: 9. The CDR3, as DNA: TGCAGCGTTTCAAGCGGGAGTGGAACTGAGCAGTTCTTC. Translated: CSVSSGSGTEQFF.

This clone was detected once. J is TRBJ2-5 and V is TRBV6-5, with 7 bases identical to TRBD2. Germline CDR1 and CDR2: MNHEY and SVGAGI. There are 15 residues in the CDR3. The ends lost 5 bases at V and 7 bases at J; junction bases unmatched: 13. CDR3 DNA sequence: TGTGCCAGCAGTCCCTACGGGGGGTCAACCGGGACCCAGTACTTC. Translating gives CASSPYGGSTGTQYF.

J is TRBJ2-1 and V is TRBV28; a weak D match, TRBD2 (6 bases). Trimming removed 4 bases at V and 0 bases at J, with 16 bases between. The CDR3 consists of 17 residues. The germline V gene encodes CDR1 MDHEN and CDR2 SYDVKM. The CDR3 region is CASSSAALASSYNEQFF. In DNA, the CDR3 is TGTGCCAGCAGTTCCGCCGCGCTAGCGAGCTCCTACAATGAGCAGTTCTTC. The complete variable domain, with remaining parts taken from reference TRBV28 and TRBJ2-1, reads DVKVTQSSRYLVKRTGEKVFLECVQDMDHENMFWYRQDPGLGLRLIYFSYDVKMKEKGDIPEGYSVSREKKERFSLILESASTNQTSMYLCASSSAALASSYNEQFFGPGTRLTVL.

For the CDR3, the DNA is TGTGCCAGCAGTGAGGGGGGCGGGACAGGGGACACCGGGGAGCTGTTTTTT. Amino acid sequence: CASSEGGGTGDTGELFF. The V call is TRBV25-1, the J call TRBJ2-2; 10 nucleotides line up with TRBD1. CDR1 is MGHDK, CDR2 SYGVNS, per germline. V dropped 3 bases and J dropped 3; count of bases not matched to a gene: 7. This CDR3 region has 17 residues.

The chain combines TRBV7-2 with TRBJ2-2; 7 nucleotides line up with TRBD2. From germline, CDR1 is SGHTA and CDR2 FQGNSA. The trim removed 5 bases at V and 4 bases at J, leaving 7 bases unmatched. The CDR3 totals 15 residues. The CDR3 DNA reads TGTGCCAGCAGCCTAGGAGGACTAGGCACCGGGGAGCTGTTTTTT. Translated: CASSLGGLGTGELFF.

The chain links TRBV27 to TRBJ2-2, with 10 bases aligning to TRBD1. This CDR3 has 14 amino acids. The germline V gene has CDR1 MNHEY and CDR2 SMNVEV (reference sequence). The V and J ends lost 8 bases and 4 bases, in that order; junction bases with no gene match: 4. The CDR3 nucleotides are TGTGCCAGCCAGGACAGGGGGATCACCGGGGAGCTGTTTTTT. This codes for CASQDRGITGELFF.

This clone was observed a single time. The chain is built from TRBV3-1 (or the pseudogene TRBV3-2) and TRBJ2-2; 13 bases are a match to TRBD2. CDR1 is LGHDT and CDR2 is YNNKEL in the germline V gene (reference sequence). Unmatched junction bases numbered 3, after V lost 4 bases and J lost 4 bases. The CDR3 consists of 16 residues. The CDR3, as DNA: TGTGCCAGCAGCCCGACTAGCGGGGGGCCCACCGGGGAGCTGTTTTTT. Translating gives CASSPTSGGPTGELFF.

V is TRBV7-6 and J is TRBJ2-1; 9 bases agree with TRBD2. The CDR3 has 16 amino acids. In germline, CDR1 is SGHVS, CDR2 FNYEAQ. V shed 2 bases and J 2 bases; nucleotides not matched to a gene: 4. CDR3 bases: TGTGCCAGCAGCTTATATGCGGGGGGGACCTACAATGAGCAGTTCTTC. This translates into CASSLYAGGTYNEQFF.

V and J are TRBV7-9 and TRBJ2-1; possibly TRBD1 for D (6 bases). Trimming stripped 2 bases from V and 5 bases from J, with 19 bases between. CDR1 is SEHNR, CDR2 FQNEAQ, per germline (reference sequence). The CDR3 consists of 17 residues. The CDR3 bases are TGTGCCAGCAGCTTACTTTCGCCCAGGGGACCTGACAATGAGCAGTTCTTC. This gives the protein CASSLLSPRGPDNEQFF.

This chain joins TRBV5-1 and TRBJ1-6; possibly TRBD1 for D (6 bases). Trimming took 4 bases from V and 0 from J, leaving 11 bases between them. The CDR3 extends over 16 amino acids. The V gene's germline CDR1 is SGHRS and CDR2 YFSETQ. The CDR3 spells CASSRPDSSYNSPLHF. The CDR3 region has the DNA TGCGCCAGCAGCCGACCGGACAGCTCCTATAATTCACCCCTCCACTTT.

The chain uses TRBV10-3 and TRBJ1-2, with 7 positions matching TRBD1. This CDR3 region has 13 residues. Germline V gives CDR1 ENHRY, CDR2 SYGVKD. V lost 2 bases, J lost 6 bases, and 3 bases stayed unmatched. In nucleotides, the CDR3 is TGTGCCATCAGTGAGACAGGGGAGGATGGCTACACCTTC. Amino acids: CAISETGEDGYTF.

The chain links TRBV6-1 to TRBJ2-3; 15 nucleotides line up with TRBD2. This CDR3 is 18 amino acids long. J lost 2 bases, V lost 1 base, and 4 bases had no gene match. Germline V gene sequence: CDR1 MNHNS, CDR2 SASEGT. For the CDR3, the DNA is TGTGCCAGCAGTGAAGGGGGACTAGCGGGGGGAGCCACAGATACGCAGTATTTT. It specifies CASSEGGLAGGATDTQYF.